This TCR beta chain was documented in a study of blood T cell repertoires in COVID-19. Sequencing was performed with immunoSEQ multiplex PCR; in TCRdb, only in-frame clones are kept and a portion is missing. The sample lists about 440,000 clones; approximately 88% were seen once. The sequence was obtained from a woman aged 45-65 years with COVID-19, enrolled during active disease. Material for sequencing was peripheral blood.

The CDR3 here is CASSFSGQGYEQYF. CDR3 nucleotide sequence: TGTGCCAGCAGTTTTAGCGGGCAGGGCTACGAGCAGTACTTC. J is TRBJ2-7 and V is TRBV6-5; 7 nucleotides line up with TRBD2. Germline CDR1 reads MNHEY; CDR2 reads SVGAGI. J was trimmed by 3 bases and V by 4 bases; bases with no gene match: 6. The CDR3 length is 14 residues.